This T cell receptor (beta chain) was obtained from a study of cytomegalovirus exposure and HLA in healthy donors (dated by TCRdb to 2016 to 2017). Regarding the complete study: A later analysis indicated that the 95 to 150 validation repertoires were generated on the platform also employed for the roughly 730 repertoires of the first cohort. The study was designed to test whether signatures of past pathogen exposure could be identified by cataloging public T cell receptors. Besides the first cohort of roughly 640 subjects, a separate validation cohort made up of over 100 different subjects was used. To predict cytomegalovirus infection status, the study brought together high-throughput TCR immunosequencing, statistical association of individual TCRs with disease status, and machine learning.

As concerns this clone: What antigen it recognizes has not been identified. No base qualities exist here, and no much larger clone lies one base off it.

The full study reports these points: The validation cohort had no HLA typing available for a later analysis, so co-occurrence within that cohort was assessed over all 120 or so repertoires. The authors suggested that the approach could potentially be extended to other disease states and immunological phenotypes. A later analysis found that TCRs clustered in the first cohort also tended to co-occur in the roughly 110 validation repertoires, with approximately 95% of cluster scores above 0. A few of the identified cytomegalovirus-associated TCR beta chains were confirmed in vitro to be specific for cytomegalovirus antigens. The classifier was reported to diagnose cytomegalovirus status with high specificity and sensitivity in both the original cohort and the validation cohort. The study listed 164 TCR beta chains as associated with cytomegalovirus. While some public TCRs were present in many individuals, most TCR sequences turned up only very rarely across donors.

The method behind the library was the immunoSEQ multiplex PCR assay. Turning to the authors' computational methods: To diagnose cytomegalovirus status from the catalog of TCR beta chain sequences, a statistical classification framework was built. In its TCRdb copy, this immuneACCESS table keeps in-frame sequences only and misses some clones. Where compared with another copy, unresolved V genes explain less than half of these, and the others have no known cause. The D gene and trimming were derived from the DNA, and the V and J assignments and clone size from that table. The sample has around 160,000 clones on record, 91% of them singletons. 3% of the sample rests with the top ten. Separate from the approximately 670-subject first cohort, the validation cohort of 90 to 150 subjects was the group to which the donors belonged. The sequenced material came from PBMCs. The clonotype was recovered from a woman aged 18-29 years in good health and CMV-seropositive.

The sequence in DNA is TGTGCCAGCAGTTCATGGGGCAACACCGGGGAGCTGTTTTTT. It translates to CASSSWGNTGELFF. The rearrangement joined TRBV7-6 to TRBJ2-2; perhaps TRBD1 is the D gene, with 5 bases matching. A distance of 10 bases separates the germline ends of V and J, which lose 6 bases and 2 bases respectively. Taken from cysteine to phenylalanine, the CDR3 has 14 residues. The DNA shown is the 42-base CDR3, in frame from base 1. According to the germline V gene, CDR1 reads SGHVS and CDR2 reads FNYEAQ.